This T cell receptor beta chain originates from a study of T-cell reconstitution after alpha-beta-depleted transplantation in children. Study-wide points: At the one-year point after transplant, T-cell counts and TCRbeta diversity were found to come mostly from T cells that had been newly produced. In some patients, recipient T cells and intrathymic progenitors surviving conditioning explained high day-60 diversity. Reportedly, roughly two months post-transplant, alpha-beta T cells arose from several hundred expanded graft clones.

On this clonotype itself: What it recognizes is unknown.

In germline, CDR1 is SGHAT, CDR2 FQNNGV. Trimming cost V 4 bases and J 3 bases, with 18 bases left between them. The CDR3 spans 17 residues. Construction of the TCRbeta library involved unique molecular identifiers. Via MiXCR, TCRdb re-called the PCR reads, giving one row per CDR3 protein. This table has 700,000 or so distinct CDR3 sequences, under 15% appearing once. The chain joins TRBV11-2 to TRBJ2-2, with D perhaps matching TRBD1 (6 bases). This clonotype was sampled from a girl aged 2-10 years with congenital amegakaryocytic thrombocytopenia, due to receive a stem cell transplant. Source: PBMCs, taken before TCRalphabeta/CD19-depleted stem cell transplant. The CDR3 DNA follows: TGTGCCAGCAGCTCCCGTAATTCCAGGGGCGACACCGGGGAGCTGTTTTTT. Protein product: CASSSRNSRGDTGELFF.